These 26 T cell receptor beta chains were sequenced from one sample in a study of OX40 agonist ivuxolimab in advanced cancers. Generated by immunoSEQ multiplex PCR, the TCRdb table keeps only in-frame clones and is missing some. The sample has 50,000 to 75,000 clones, approximately 80% seen once. The sample was CD4+ or CD8+ T cells sorted from blood, taken in a trial of the OX40 agonist ivuxolimab. The receptors were gathered from an adult with an advanced solid tumor such as melanoma, head and neck, liver or kidney cancer.

In this sample, this clone turned up a few times. The J gene is TRBJ1-1, the V gene TRBV12-5, with D uncertain. The V gene's germline CDR1 is LGHNT and CDR2 FRNRAP. The CDR3 is 13 residues long. The V end lost 7 bases, the J end lost 2 bases, and 11 bases lay between the germline ends. The CDR3 loop reads CASAIQSNTEAFF. The DNA of the CDR3 is TGTGCTAGTGCCATCCAGAGTAACACTGAAGCTTTCTTT.

V gene TRBV4-2 combines with J gene TRBJ1-1, with D hard to call. The CDR3 sequence is 13 residues long. CDR1 LGHNA and CDR2 YNFKEQ come from the germline V gene. With 0 bases removed from V and 5 bases from J, the gap between germline ends came to 7 bases. The CDR3 spells CASSQDSRTEAFF. CDR3 coding DNA: TGTGCCAGCAGCCAAGATAGCAGGACTGAAGCTTTCTTT.

The rearrangement links TRBV9 to TRBJ2-7, with D possibly called TRBD1 or TRBD2 (5 bases each). With 3 bases removed from V and 6 bases from J, the gap between germline ends came to 19 bases. CDR1 is SGDLS and CDR2 is YYNGEE in the germline V gene. This CDR3 has 15 amino acids. The CDR3 region is CASSALGTGRTEQYF. The CDR3 coding sequence is TGTGCCAGCAGCGCCCTCGGGACGGGAAGGACCGAGCAGTACTTC.

This chain uses TRBV30 with TRBJ1-5, with D unresolved. The germline CDR1 and CDR2 sequences are GTSNPN and SVGIG (reference sequence). This CDR3 spans 14 amino acids. V dropped 8 bases and J dropped 0 bases, with 14 bases sitting between them. The CDR3 region is CAARRRYSNQPQHF. The CDR3 DNA follows: TGTGCCGCAAGGAGGAGGTATAGCAATCAGCCCCAGCATTTT.

This chain uses TRBV7-9 with TRBJ1-1; TRBD1 agrees at 11 bases. The CDR3 length is 16 residues. CDR1 is SEHNR and CDR2 is FQNEAQ in the germline V gene (reference sequence). V lost 3 bases, J lost 6 bases, and 9 bases stayed unmatched. CDR3 in amino acids: CASSFRYQGQGAEAFF. The CDR3 DNA reads TGTGCCAGCAGCTTCCGTTACCAGGGACAGGGGGCTGAAGCTTTCTTT.

This chain links TRBV11-3 with TRBJ2-7; D is undetermined. The CDR3 runs to 15 residues. V lost 2 bases and J 2 bases, leaving 13 bases between the germline ends. Germline lookup yields CDR1 SGHNT and CDR2 YENEEA. The CDR3 sequence is CASSLTLQTPYEQYF. The CDR3 nucleotides are TGTGCCAGCAGCTTAACGTTACAGACTCCCTACGAGCAGTACTTC. Complete variable domain (other parts from reference TRBV11-3 and TRBJ2-7): EAGVVQSPRYKIIEKKQPVAFWCNPISGHNTLYWYLQNLGQGPELLIRYENEEAVDDSQLPKDRFSAERLKGVDSTLKIQPAELGDSAVYLCASSLTLQTPYEQYFGPGTRLTVT.

The chain is built from TRBV7-2 and TRBJ1-4; no definite D call. Germline CDR1 SGHTA, CDR2 FQGNSA. Between the trimmed V and J ends, which lost 1 base and 7 bases, there was a span of 13 bases. The CDR3 extends over 15 amino acids. The CDR3, as DNA: TGTGCCAGCAGCTTAGTCTCCGGGATTGGTGAAAAACTGTTTTTT. It is translated as CASSLVSGIGEKLFF.

V is TRBV5-6 and J is TRBJ1-6; the match to TRBD1 covers 9 bases. The CDR3 has 16 residues. Trimming removed 0 bases from V and 8 bases from J; junction bases left unmatched: 6. The germline V gene encodes CDR1 SGHDT and CDR2 YYEEEE. The CDR3: CASSLDTGGADSPLHF. The CDR3 coding sequence is TGTGCCAGCAGCTTGGATACAGGGGGCGCCGATTCACCCCTCCACTTT.

The chain carries TRBV19 and TRBJ1-5; perhaps TRBD1 as D (5 bases). V was trimmed by 5 bases and J by 3 bases, leaving 26 bases between them. Germline V CDR1 and CDR2: LNHDA, SQIVND (reference sequence). CDR3 length equals 19 residues. The DNA for the CDR3 is TGTGCCAGTAGTGGTGGTATTGGGCGGGACCCTCACTCCAATCAGCCCCAGCATTTT. Translating gives CASSGGIGRDPHSNQPQHF. The full variable domain, in which reference TRBV19 and TRBJ1-5 provide the parts outside the CDR3, is DGGITQSPKYLFRKEGQNVTLSCEQNLNHDAMYWYRQDPGQGLRLIYYSQIVNDFQKGDIAEGYSVSREKKESFPLTVTSAQKNPTAFYLCASSGGIGRDPHSNQPQHFGDGTRLSIL.

V and J are TRBV18 and TRBJ2-1, with 10 bases identical to TRBD2. This CDR3 has 15 amino acids. CDR1 and CDR2 from the germline V gene are KGHSH and LQKENI. J was trimmed by 6 bases and V by 4 bases; bases with no gene match: 6. Here the CDR3 reads CASSRPGLASNEQFF. The CDR3 bases are TGTGCCAGCTCACGACCGGGACTAGCGTCCAATGAGCAGTTCTTC.

The sample holds many counts of this clone. The DNA for the CDR3 is TGTGCCAGCAGCTCCGCAGGGGGCACTGAAGCTTTCTTT. It yields the protein CASSSAGGTEAFF. The V and J genes are TRBV7-3 and TRBJ1-1; 7 bases match TRBD1. Germline CDR1 is SGHTA and CDR2 is FQGTGA. The V gene end was trimmed by 4 bases and the J gene end by 4 bases; junction bases not matched to a gene: 3. The CDR3 sequence is 13 residues long.

The chain carries TRBV9 and TRBJ2-1; 11 positions match TRBD2. CDR3 length: 15 amino acids. After removal of 0 bases from V and 10 bases from J, the junction contained 6 bases not matched to a gene. The germline CDR1 and CDR2 sequences are SGDLS and YYNGEE. The CDR3, as DNA: TGTGCCAGCAGCGTAGATAGCGGGAGGGCCAGGGAGCAGTTCTTC. Protein sequence: CASSVDSGRAREQFF.

This chain joins TRBV19 and TRBJ2-3; 9 positions match TRBD2. In germline, CDR1 is LNHDA, CDR2 SQIVND (reference sequence). CDR3 length: 15 residues. The V and J ends lost 1 base and 4 bases, in that order; junction bases with no gene match: 3. CDR3 in DNA: TGTGCCAGTAGTATAGCTGCGGGAGGGGCAGATACGCAGTATTTT. This translates into CASSIAAGGADTQYF.

The rearrangement joins TRBV19 to TRBJ1-2; tentative D call: TRBD1 (5 bases). This CDR3 spans 14 amino acids. The ends were cut back, 3 bases at V and 1 base at J, with 9 bases in the middle. CDR1 is LNHDA, CDR2 SQIVND, per germline (reference sequence). This chain's CDR3 is CASSMGELNYGYTF. CDR3 sequence (DNA): TGTGCCAGTAGTATGGGGGAACTTAACTATGGCTACACCTTC.

This clone was recorded only once. The chain employs TRBV29-1 and TRBJ2-7; D might be TRBD1 (6 bases). Germline-derived CDR1 and CDR2 are SQVTM and ANQGSEA. The V end was cut by 5 bases, the J end by 0 bases, with 14 bases between. The length of the CDR3 is 14 residues. The CDR3 spells CSVYADSFSYEQYF. In DNA form, the CDR3 reads TGCAGCGTTTATGCGGACAGCTTCTCCTACGAGCAGTACTTC.

The chain uses TRBV11-2 and TRBJ2-1; 8 nucleotides line up with TRBD1. CDR1 is SGHAT and CDR2 is FQNNGV in the germline V gene. This CDR3 region has 15 residues. V was pared by 4 bases and J by 6 bases, with 8 bases of the junction left unmatched. The CDR3 coding sequence is TGTGCCAGCAGCTCTCAGGGGGCGTCCCTCAATGAGCAGTTCTTC. Amino acid sequence: CASSSQGASLNEQFF.

V usage is TRBV5-8 and J usage is TRBJ2-5; D is unclear. Per germline, CDR1 SGHTS and CDR2 YDEGEE. This CDR3 has 11 residues. V gave up 0 bases and J gave up 3 bases, with 0 bases separating them. The CDR3 spells CASSLEETQYF. CDR3 nucleotide sequence: TGTGCCAGCAGCTTGGAAGAGACCCAGTACTTC.

This chain links TRBV6-5 with TRBJ2-3; D uncertain. V dropped 4 bases and J dropped 4 bases, with 9 bases sitting between them. Germline CDR1 MNHEY, CDR2 SVGAGI. This CDR3 spans 13 amino acids. CDR3 sequence (DNA): TGTGCCAGCAGTTTCTACCGGGCAGATACGCAGTATTTT. Amino acids: CASSFYRADTQYF.

This clone showed up just once. V is TRBV27 and J is TRBJ1-1; D ambiguous. Trimming left V 0 bases short and J 5 bases short, with 13 bases between. The CDR3 is made up of 15 amino acids. Germline V gives CDR1 MNHEY, CDR2 SMNVEV (reference sequence). CDR3 protein: CASSLSNPKVTEAFF. The CDR3 nucleotides read TGTGCCAGCAGTTTATCGAACCCGAAGGTAACTGAAGCTTTCTTT.

V is TRBV5-1 and J is TRBJ2-5; D possibly corresponds to TRBD1 (6 bases). The germline V gene has CDR1 SGHRS and CDR2 YFSETQ. The CDR3 runs to 16 residues. V lost 4 bases and J 2 bases, leaving 18 bases between the germline ends. CDR3 sequence: CASSVLGQPTQETQYF. The CDR3, as DNA: TGCGCCAGCAGCGTTCTGGGACAACCCACTCAAGAGACCCAGTACTTC.

V is TRBV11-2 and J is TRBJ2-7; D is perhaps TRBD1 (6 bases). The germline gives CDR1 SGHAT, CDR2 FQNNGV. Trimming took off 2 bases at V and 8 bases at J, with 25 bases between the two ends. This CDR3 has 17 amino acids. The CDR3 sequence: CASSLKSARARGSQQYF. For the CDR3, the DNA is TGTGCCAGCAGCTTAAAGTCGGCCAGGGCCAGGGGAAGTCAGCAGTACTTC.

The sample holds one count of this clone. This chain joins TRBV7-2 and TRBJ2-7; the match to TRBD1 covers 9 bases. Germline V lookup: CDR1 SGHTA, CDR2 FQGNSA. The CDR3 loop spans 16 amino acids. V was pared by 3 bases and J by 1 base, with 7 bases of the junction left unmatched. CDR3 loop: CASSLGTGRNSYEQYF. DNA for the CDR3: TGTGCCAGCAGCTTGGGGACAGGGCGTAATTCCTACGAGCAGTACTTC.

This clone was picked up a small number of times. The chain has TRBV7-2 and TRBJ2-2; D is unclear. The CDR3 has 14 residues. V was shortened by 9 bases and J by 0 bases, with 11 bases between the two germline ends. CDR1 SGHTA and CDR2 FQGNSA come from the germline V gene. In nucleotides, the CDR3 is TGTGCCAGGGCTTCGGATACGAACACCGGGGAGCTGTTTTTT. Translating gives CARASDTNTGELFF.

The chain combines TRBV7-2 with TRBJ2-7, with a weak D call TRBD1 (5 bases). The CDR3 extends over 15 amino acids. The germline V and J ends were trimmed by 2 bases and 3 bases, with 14 bases remaining between them. Germline V gives CDR1 SGHTA, CDR2 FQGNSA. CDR3 residues: CASSLQDLQDYEQYF. CDR3 coding DNA: TGTGCCAGCAGCTTACAGGATCTACAGGACTACGAGCAGTACTTC.

This sequence joins TRBV7-8 and TRBJ1-6; 7 bases fit TRBD1. V lost 5 bases and J lost 6; bases outside the gene matches: 4. The CDR3 is 14 amino acids. CDR1 is SGHVS and CDR2 is FQNEAQ in the germline V gene. The DNA for the CDR3 is TGTGCCAGCAGCCTCCGACAGGGTAATTCACCCCTCCACTTT. Amino acids: CASSLRQGNSPLHF.

This chain connects TRBV30 to TRBJ1-1; D gene unclear. V was trimmed by 3 bases and J by 0 bases, leaving 11 bases between them. This CDR3 contains 14 residues. Germline V CDR1 and CDR2: GTSNPN, SVGIG (reference sequence). The DNA of the CDR3 is TGTGCCTGGAGGAGGGTTGGCCTGAACACTGAAGCTTTCTTT. Encoded protein: CAWRRVGLNTEAFF. Drawing the rest from reference TRBV30 and TRBJ1-1, the complete variable domain is SQTIHQWPATLVQPVGSPLSLECTVEGTSNPNLYWYRQAAGRGLQLLFYSVGIGQISSEVPQNLSASRPQDRQFILSSKKLLLSDSGFYLCAWRRVGLNTEAFFGQGTRLTVV.